The rows below give T cell receptor beta chains drawn from one sample of a study of CD8 T cells in ankylosing spondylitis. MiXCR, run by TCRdb on the 5' RACE reads, gives a single entry per CDR3 protein. Here the sample spans approximately 88,000 distinct CDR3 sequences, about 9.1% being singletons. Sequenced material: blood, either unsorted or a sorted T cell fraction (not recorded which). These receptors were obtained from a male donor with ankylosing spondylitis or in good health (not recorded which). Both conserved end residues are part of each CDR3. The order of the fields is D gene, clone size, J gene, V gene, CDR3 protein, CDR3 DNA. The D gene is left open where the match is weak. Clone sizes are given selectively: once, few, many, or a class where the clone is expanded.

NA	NA	TRBJ1-1	TRBV4-2	CASSHLSGERNTEAFF	TGTGCCAGCAGCCACCTGTCGGGGGAGAGGAACACTGAAGCTTTCTTT
NA	many	TRBJ2-1	TRBV10-3	CAISDRDPGEQFF	TGTGCCATCAGTGATCGGGACCCGGGGGAGCAGTTCTTC
NA	few	TRBJ2-5	TRBV28	CASMGQYF	TGTGCCAGCATGGGCCAGTACTTC
NA	few	TRBJ2-2	TRBV12-3/TRBV12-4	CASRAARELFF	TGTGCCAGCAGGGCGGCCCGGGAGCTGTTTTTT
NA	few	TRBJ1-1	TRBV18	CASSELGHTEAFF	TGTGCCAGCTCCGAGCTGGGTCACACTGAAGCTTTCTTT
NA	many	TRBJ2-7	TRBV5-1	CASSLGADTSYEQYF	TGCGCCAGCAGCTTGGGTGCGGACACTTCCTACGAGCAGTACTTC
NA	few	TRBJ2-1	TRBV7-3	CASSLQSGTNGGQFF	TGTGCCAGCAGCTTACAGTCGGGGACGAACGGGGGGCAGTTCTTC
TRBD1	many	TRBJ2-2	TRBV5-1	CASSPLGQANTGELFF	TGCGCCAGCAGCCCTCTGGGACAGGCGAACACCGGGGAGCTGTTTTTT
NA	many	TRBJ2-3	TRBV20-1	CSASDRVRGDTQYF	TGCAGTGCTTCGGACCGCGTGCGCGGAGATACGCAGTATTTT
TRBD2	many	TRBJ2-1	TRBV7-6	CASSATTSGGAEEQFF	TGTGCCAGCAGCGCGACGACTAGCGGGGGGGCGGAAGAGCAGTTCTTC
NA	many	TRBJ2-1	TRBV6-5	CASSYSRREQFF	TGTGCCAGCAGTTACTCGAGGAGAGAGCAGTTCTTC